The 24 T cell receptor beta chains in this list originate from one sample, sequenced in a study of blood T cell repertoires in COVID-19. Data came from immunoSEQ multiplex PCR; TCRdb stores just in-frame clones and leaves some out. The sample includes 20,000 to 25,000 clones, about four fifths of them seen just once. Sequencing was performed on peripheral blood. Receptors were obtained from a man in his 70s with acute or convalescent COVID-19.

This sequence joins TRBV7-9 and TRBJ1-1; 7 bases fit TRBD1. Per germline, CDR1 SEHNR and CDR2 FQNEAQ (reference sequence). The CDR3 covers 14 residues. V lost 2 bases and J lost 3; bases outside the gene matches: 3. This CDR3 reads CASSLKGADTEAFF. As DNA, the CDR3 is TGTGCCAGCAGCTTAAAGGGGGCGGACACTGAAGCTTTCTTT.

J is TRBJ1-2 and V is TRBV3-1 (or the pseudogene TRBV3-2), with a weak D call TRBD1 (6 bases). Germline V gene lookup returns CDR1 LGHDT and CDR2 YNNKEL (reference sequence). This CDR3 has 16 amino acids. The V and J ends lost 0 bases and 7 bases respectively, with 18 bases between them. The chain's CDR3 is CASSQDWGGGLRGYTF. The CDR3 DNA is TGTGCCAGCAGCCAAGATTGGGGAGGGGGGCTTCGTGGCTACACCTTC.

The chain carries TRBV9 and TRBJ1-1; weak D call: TRBD1 (6 bases). Per the germline V gene, CDR1 is SGDLS and CDR2 is YYNGEE. The V end lost 0 bases, the J end lost 1 base, and 10 bases lay between the germline ends. The CDR3 is 15 residues long. CDR3: CASSVAQGWNTEAFF. The CDR3 DNA reads TGTGCCAGCAGCGTAGCCCAGGGGTGGAACACTGAAGCTTTCTTT.

The J gene is TRBJ1-6, the V gene TRBV12-3 or TRBV12-4; TRBD1 matches 8 bases. V shed 5 bases, J shed 7 bases, and the junction held 1 base outside the gene matches. This CDR3 spans 13 amino acids. CDR3 sequence: CASSGQGNSPLHF. CDR3 DNA: TGTGCCAGCAGTGGACAGGGAAATTCACCCCTCCACTTT.

This clone was picked up one time. The V call is TRBV27, the J call TRBJ1-6; no clear D gene. The germline gives CDR1 MNHEY, CDR2 SMNVEV (reference sequence). Between the trimmed V and J ends, which lost 2 bases and 8 bases, there was a span of 13 bases. The CDR3 runs 15 residues. The CDR3 nucleotides read TGTGCCAGCAGTTTACTGGCCCCCTCCTATTCACCCCTCCACTTT. It encodes CASSLLAPSYSPLHF.

The chain carries TRBV7-2 and TRBJ2-2; D is perhaps TRBD2 (5 bases). The length of the CDR3 is 14 residues. Trimming removed 7 bases at V and 5 bases at J, with 14 bases between. CDR1 and CDR2 from the germline V gene are SGHTA and FQGNSA. CDR3 sequence: CASIRMRGTGELFF. The CDR3 DNA sequence: TGTGCCAGCATCAGGATGCGAGGGACCGGGGAGCTGTTTTTT.

The V gene is TRBV3-1 (or the pseudogene TRBV3-2), the J gene TRBJ2-2; a weak D match, TRBD1 (5 bases). Germline CDR1 reads LGHDT; CDR2 reads YNNKEL (reference sequence). The CDR3 consists of 16 residues. V lost 1 base, J lost 6 bases, and 15 bases lay in between. For the CDR3, the DNA is TGTGCCAGCAGCCAAGGTGTAGGGGCGAAGGCCGGGGAGCTGTTTTTT. Translating it yields CASSQGVGAKAGELFF.

V is TRBV5-5 and J is TRBJ2-6; the D gene is possibly TRBD1 (6 bases). The germline V and J ends were trimmed by 4 bases and 0 bases, with 14 bases remaining between them. The CDR3 totals 17 residues. Germline CDR1 SGHKS, CDR2 YYEKEE (reference sequence). For the CDR3, the DNA is TGTGCCAGCAGCCAGCAAAGGACAGTCTCTGGGGCCAACGTCCTGACTTTC. This codes for CASSQQRTVSGANVLTF.

The chain links TRBV30 to TRBJ1-1, with 7 bases that match TRBD1. The CDR3 consists of 13 residues. V was clipped by 2 bases and J by 8 bases; unmatched bases: 8. Per the germline V gene, CDR1 is GTSNPN and CDR2 is SVGIG (reference sequence). The CDR3 DNA reads as TGTGCCTGGAGTTATAAACGACAGGGAGAAGCTTTCTTT. This sequence encodes CAWSYKRQGEAFF.

CDR3 residues: CASSLGTGGENQPQHF. The CDR3 nucleotides are TGTGCCAGCAGCTTAGGGACAGGTGGGGAAAATCAGCCCCAGCATTTT. The genes are TRBV3-1 (or the pseudogene TRBV3-2) and TRBJ1-5, with 8 bases that match TRBD1. The CDR3 spans 16 residues. Germline V gene sequence: CDR1 LGHDT, CDR2 YNNKEL (reference sequence). J was trimmed by 4 bases and V by 5 bases; bases with no gene match: 10.

This chain connects TRBV5-8 to TRBJ2-1; 9 bases are a match to TRBD1. Germline V gene lookup returns CDR1 SGHTS and CDR2 YDEGEE. V lost 2 bases, J lost 6 bases, and 9 bases stayed unmatched. This CDR3 has 16 amino acids. The CDR3 DNA is TGTGCCAGCAGCTTACAGGGGGCGGGGGCCTTCAATGAGCAGTTCTTC. Translation gives CASSLQGAGAFNEQFF.

The chain uses TRBV5-8 and TRBJ2-1; TRBD1 agrees at 9 bases. J was trimmed by 5 bases and V by 4 bases; bases with no gene match: 13. In germline, CDR1 is SGHTS, CDR2 YDEGEE. The CDR3 has 17 residues. The CDR3 DNA reads TGTGCCAGCAGCCCCGGGACAGGGCCGATAGGTCACAATGAGCAGTTCTTC. It is translated as CASSPGTGPIGHNEQFF.

The V call is TRBV18, the J call TRBJ2-1, with 9 bases lining up with TRBD2. J gave up 9 bases and V 2 bases, and 8 bases lay outside the gene matches. This CDR3 is built from 15 residues. Germline CDR1 KGHSH, CDR2 LQKENI. CDR3 sequence (DNA): TGTGCCAGCTCACCAGGCAGCGGGGGGAACGTTGAGCAGTTCTTC. Translation: CASSPGSGGNVEQFF.

The chain recombines TRBV30 with TRBJ1-6; D gene unclear. The germline gives CDR1 GTSNPN, CDR2 SVGIG (reference sequence). V lost 3 bases, J lost 0 bases, and 12 bases lay in between. The CDR3 totals 16 residues. As DNA, the CDR3 is TGTGCCTGGAGGGGAGAGGGAAGCTCCTATAATTCACCCCTCCACTTT. Protein product: CAWRGEGSSYNSPLHF.

V gene TRBV5-1 combines with J gene TRBJ2-5, with a weak D call TRBD2 (5 bases). Deletions cut 0 bases from V and 4 bases from J, with 13 bases between. The germline V gene has CDR1 SGHRS and CDR2 YFSETQ. CDR3 length equals 15 residues. The CDR3 nucleotides read TGCGCCAGCAGCTTGGGAGGAGGCATGGGAGAGACCCAGTACTTC. Translated, it gives CASSLGGGMGETQYF.

Only one count was recorded for this clone. V is TRBV11-2 and J is TRBJ1-1; D not certain. The ends were cut back, 3 bases at V and 4 bases at J, with 9 bases in the middle. The CDR3 covers 13 residues. The germline V gene encodes CDR1 SGHAT and CDR2 FQNNGV. Here the CDR3 reads CASSFSRGTEAFF. In DNA form, the CDR3 reads TGTGCCAGCAGCTTCTCACGAGGCACTGAAGCTTTCTTT.

The rearrangement uses TRBV3-1 (or the pseudogene TRBV3-2) and TRBJ1-2, with D uncertain. Deletions cut 0 bases from V and 5 bases from J, with 13 bases between. CDR3 size: 15 residues. CDR1 and CDR2 from the germline V gene are LGHDT and YNNKEL (reference sequence). CDR3: CASSQDLSGKYGYTF. The CDR3 DNA reads as TGTGCCAGCAGCCAAGATCTTTCAGGAAAATATGGCTACACCTTC.

The CDR3 sequence is CASSWQGNQPQHF. The DNA of the CDR3 is TGTGCCAGCAGTTGGCAGGGCAATCAGCCCCAGCATTTT. The chain joins TRBV6-5 to TRBJ1-5; no clear D gene. CDR3 length equals 13 residues. Trimming cost V 4 bases and J 2 bases, with 6 bases left between them. Germline-derived CDR1 and CDR2 are MNHEY and SVGAGI.

This chain joins TRBV7-2 and TRBJ2-3; 7 nucleotides line up with TRBD2. V lost 0 bases to trimming and J lost 15 bases; unmatched junction nucleotides: 9. In germline, CDR1 is SGHTA, CDR2 FQGNSA. The CDR3 has 13 amino acids. CDR3 in DNA: TGTGCCAGCAGCTTAGCGAGGCGCGGGGGTAGTTATTTT. This encodes CASSLARRGGSYF.

The chain uses TRBV7-2 and TRBJ1-1; TRBD1 is a possible D gene (5 bases). The CDR3 length is 12 residues. Trimming pared 0 bases from V and 12 bases from J, leaving 11 bases between. Germline V gives CDR1 SGHTA, CDR2 FQGNSA. The CDR3, as DNA: TGTGCCAGCAGCTTAGCGGCAGGGCTCCCTTTCTTT. This encodes CASSLAAGLPFF.

This clone was found once. This chain links TRBV25-1 with TRBJ2-7; 10 bases are a match to TRBD1. The V and J ends lost 3 bases and 6 bases, in that order; junction bases with no gene match: 8. The CDR3 consists of 15 residues. Germline-derived CDR1 and CDR2 are MGHDK and SYGVNS. The CDR3 region is CASSDPGQGIGEQYF. The CDR3 coding sequence is TGTGCCAGCAGTGATCCGGGACAGGGGATTGGCGAGCAGTACTTC.

This clone was counted a single time. This chain's CDR3 is CASSQGSPLLIEQFF. For the CDR3, the DNA is TGTGCCAGTAGCCAAGGGAGCCCTCTTTTGATTGAGCAGTTCTTC. The chain carries TRBV19 and TRBJ2-1, with TRBD2 as a possible D gene (5 bases). With 6 bases removed from V and 9 bases from J, the gap between germline ends came to 21 bases. The CDR3 totals 15 residues. In germline, CDR1 is LNHDA, CDR2 SQIVND (reference sequence).

The chain employs TRBV6-1 and TRBJ2-5, with D hard to call. CDR3 length equals 14 residues. CDR1 is MNHNS, CDR2 SASEGT, per germline. The V and J ends lost 1 base and 0 bases respectively, with 6 bases between them. CDR3 bases: TGTGCCAGCAGTGAAGGTTTCTACCAAGAGACCCAGTACTTC. It yields the protein CASSEGFYQETQYF.

This chain joins TRBV2 and TRBJ2-1; 11 bases map to TRBD2. The trim removed 9 bases at V and 4 bases at J, leaving 11 bases unmatched. This CDR3 is 16 amino acids long. Germline CDR1 and CDR2: SNHLY and FYNNEI. The CDR3 sequence is CASQALLAGVYNEQFF. DNA for the CDR3: TGTGCCAGTCAGGCTCTACTAGCGGGGGTATACAATGAGCAGTTCTTC. The whole variable domain, remainder taken from reference TRBV2 and TRBJ2-1, is EPEVTQTPSHQVTQMGQEVILRCVPISNHLYFYWYRQILGQKVEFLVSFYNNEISEKSEIFDDQFSVERPDGSNFTLKIRSTKLEDSAMYFCASQALLAGVYNEQFFGPGTRLTVL.